These T cell receptor beta chains were read from a single sample in a study of shared clonotypes between healthy human individuals. Produced via immunoSEQ multiplex PCR; TCRdb's table is partial and in-frame only. The sample carries about 460,000 clones, 75% to 80% recorded once. The specimen sequenced was PBMCs. Receptors originate from a woman aged 40 to 50 in good health. Some clones in this sample may be carry-over from other donors' samples. Each CDR3 is given with its conserved first and last residue. The order of the fields is D gene, clone size, J gene, V gene, CDR3 protein, CDR3 DNA. The D gene is left open where the match is weak. Clone size is given for some rows only: seen once, a few or many times, or a class if the clone is expanded.

>TRBD1|NA|TRBJ2-3|TRBV2
CASSGDRASTDTQYF
TGTGCCAGCAGTGGGGACAGGGCTAGTACAGATACGCAGTATTTT
>TRBD1|NA|TRBJ2-1|TRBV7-3
CASSSDRGSYNEQFF
TGTGCCAGCAGCTCGGACAGGGGCTCCTACAATGAGCAGTTCTTC
>TRBD1|NA|TRBJ2-1|TRBV19
CASSRDRELSYNEQFF
TGTGCCAGTAGTAGGGACAGGGAGTTGTCCTACAATGAGCAGTTCTTC
>TRBD1|many|TRBJ2-7|TRBV2
CASIQGAEQYF
TGTGCCAGCATCCAGGGGGCCGAGCAGTACTTC
>NA|once|TRBJ2-1|TRBV5-1
CASSLEGQSYNEQFF
TGCGCCAGCAGTCTCGAAGGTCAATCATACAATGAGCAGTTCTTC
>NA|NA|TRBJ2-7|TRBV7-2
CASSLDYRAYEQYF
TGTGCCAGCAGCTTAGACTACAGAGCCTACGAGCAGTACTTC
>TRBD1|NA|TRBJ2-1|TRBV7-2
CASSLLMGQAYNEQFF
TGTGCCAGCAGCTTATTGATGGGACAGGCGTACAATGAGCAGTTCTTC
>NA|NA|TRBJ2-7|TRBV2
CASSEGPQPAYEQYF
TGTGCCAGCAGTGAAGGGCCCCAACCCGCTTACGAGCAGTACTTC
>NA|NA|TRBJ2-7|TRBV11-2
CASSSIGSLPLEHEQYF
TGTGCCAGCAGCTCTATTGGCTCCCTTCCCCTTGAGCACGAGCAGTACTTC
>TRBD1|NA|TRBJ1-2|TRBV2
CASQREQGAGGYTF
TGTGCCAGCCAACGGGAGCAGGGGGCAGGTGGCTACACCTTC
>TRBD2|NA|TRBJ2-1|TRBV7-9
CASSDPTSGRRYNEQFF
TGTGCCAGCAGCGACCCGACTAGCGGGAGGCGATACAATGAGCAGTTCTTC
>NA|NA|TRBJ2-1|TRBV2
CASSDGTIVDEQFF
TGTGCCAGCAGTGACGGGACGATTGTGGACGAGCAGTTCTTC
>TRBD1|NA|TRBJ2-2|TRBV5-1
CASTKDRGSPGELFF
TGCGCCAGCACTAAAGACAGGGGCAGTCCCGGGGAGCTGTTTTTT
>NA|NA|TRBJ2-3|TRBV4-2
CASSLLRDTQYF
TGTGCCAGCAGCTTGCTCAGAGATACGCAGTATTTT
>TRBD1|many|TRBJ1-1|TRBV29-1
CSAGQGGETEAFF
TGCAGCGCCGGACAGGGAGGTGAGACTGAAGCTTTCTTT
>NA|NA|TRBJ1-1|TRBV7-8
CASSLGSSMNTEAFF
TGTGCCAGCAGCTTGGGAAGCAGCATGAACACTGAAGCTTTCTTT
>NA|NA|TRBJ1-4|TRBV5-1
CASSPPAVGNEKLFF
TGCGCCAGCAGCCCTCCAGCCGTCGGAAATGAAAAACTGTTTTTT
>NA|NA|TRBJ1-1|TRBV6-4
CASRVESTRAEAFF
TGTGCCAGCAGAGTCGAATCTACTAGGGCTGAAGCTTTCTTT
>NA|NA|TRBJ1-6|TRBV7-9
CASSEKGKGASNSPLHF
TGTGCCAGCAGCGAAAAGGGGAAGGGAGCCTCAAATTCACCCCTCCACTTT
>NA|NA|TRBJ2-5|TRBV27
CASSLSRSGSQETQYF
TGTGCCAGCAGTCTATCGCGATCAGGAAGTCAAGAGACCCAGTACTTC
>NA|NA|TRBJ2-2|TRBV28
CASSTTRGTWDTGELFF
TGTGCCAGCAGCACAACCAGGGGCACCTGGGACACCGGGGAGCTGTTTTTT
>NA|NA|TRBJ2-1|TRBV29-1
CSVVHSYNEQFF
TGCAGCGTTGTCCACTCCTACAATGAGCAGTTCTTC
>NA|many|TRBJ1-5|TRBV9
CASSANNQPQHF
TGTGCCAGCAGCGCCAATAATCAGCCCCAGCATTTT
>NA|NA|TRBJ2-1|TRBV30
CAWSRVSYNEQFF
TGTGCCTGGAGTCGGGTCTCCTACAATGAGCAGTTCTTC
>NA|NA|TRBJ2-7|TRBV28
CASTLGGRLREQYF
TGTGCCAGCACCCTGGGGGGACGGCTACGGGAGCAGTACTTC
>TRBD1|NA|TRBJ2-2|TRBV28
CASSPGGAGAGELFF
TGTGCCAGCAGCCCAGGGGGCGCGGGTGCCGGGGAGCTGTTTTTT
>NA|NA|TRBJ1-1|TRBV6-4
CASSDTEYTEAFF
TGTGCCAGCAGTGACACCGAGTATACTGAAGCTTTCTTT
>TRBD2|NA|TRBJ2-7|TRBV11-2
CASSLAPTWTSGRQDEQYF
TGTGCCAGCAGCTTAGCTCCCACGTGGACTAGCGGGAGGCAAGACGAGCAGTACTTC
>TRBD2|NA|TRBJ2-7|TRBV15
CATSRETSGSSEQYF
TGTGCCACCAGCAGAGAAACTAGCGGGAGTTCCGAGCAGTACTTC
>TRBD1|NA|TRBJ1-2|TRBV5-1
CASRLTGLNYGYTF
TGCGCCAGCAGATTGACAGGGCTAAACTATGGCTACACCTTC
>NA|NA|TRBJ1-4|TRBV23-1
CASTPGTPNEKLFF
TGCGCCAGCACGCCCGGGACTCCTAATGAAAAACTGTTTTTT
>TRBD1|NA|TRBJ2-5|TRBV7-2
CASSRDSQETQYF
TGTGCCAGCAGCAGGGACAGCCAAGAGACCCAGTACTTC
>NA|NA|TRBJ1-1|TRBV27
CPPGGRRCTEAFF
TGTCCACCGGGGGGGCGCAGGTGTACTGAAGCTTTCTTT
>NA|NA|TRBJ2-7|TRBV7-8
CASSSRTDSYEQYF
TGTGCCAGCAGCTCGCGGACCGACTCCTACGAGCAGTACTTC
>NA|NA|TRBJ1-2|TRBV1
CTSSQGVGTF
TGCACCAGCAGCCAAGGGGTGGGCACCTTC
>NA|NA|TRBJ1-5|TRBV7-2
CASSLKGDQPQHF
TGTGCCAGCAGCTTAAAAGGTGATCAGCCCCAGCATTTT
>TRBD2|NA|TRBJ2-7|TRBV4-2
CASSQDGTSGVYEQYF
TGTGCCAGCAGCCAAGACGGGACTAGCGGGGTATACGAGCAGTACTTC
>NA|NA|TRBJ1-4|TRBV15
CATSNHGQFKLFF
TGTGCCACCAGCAACCACGGACAGTTTAAACTGTTTTTT
>TRBD1|NA|TRBJ1-2|TRBV5-1
CASSLFGQESGYTF
TGCGCCAGCAGCTTGTTTGGACAGGAATCTGGCTACACCTTC
>TRBD2|NA|TRBJ2-1|TRBV6-1
CASSDLAGAYNEQFF
TGTGCCAGCAGTGACCTAGCGGGAGCCTACAATGAGCAGTTCTTC
>NA|few|TRBJ1-1|TRBV27
CASSRERNTEAFF
TGTGCCAGCAGCCGAGAGAGGAACACTGAAGCTTTCTTT
>NA|NA|TRBJ2-1|TRBV5-4
CASLAGTRGNEQFF
TGTGCCAGCCTGGCGGGGACCCGCGGGAATGAGCAGTTCTTC
>NA|NA|TRBJ1-3|TRBV6-5
CASSYSSGSGNTIYF
TGTGCCAGCAGTTACTCTTCAGGATCTGGAAACACCATATATTTT
>TRBD2|few|TRBJ2-1|TRBV28
CASASTGTSAYNEQFF
TGTGCCAGCGCTAGCACCGGGACTAGCGCCTACAATGAGCAGTTCTTC
>TRBD2|NA|TRBJ2-7|TRBV29-1
CSVILGLAGDEQYF
TGCAGCGTGATACTGGGACTAGCGGGGGACGAGCAGTACTTC